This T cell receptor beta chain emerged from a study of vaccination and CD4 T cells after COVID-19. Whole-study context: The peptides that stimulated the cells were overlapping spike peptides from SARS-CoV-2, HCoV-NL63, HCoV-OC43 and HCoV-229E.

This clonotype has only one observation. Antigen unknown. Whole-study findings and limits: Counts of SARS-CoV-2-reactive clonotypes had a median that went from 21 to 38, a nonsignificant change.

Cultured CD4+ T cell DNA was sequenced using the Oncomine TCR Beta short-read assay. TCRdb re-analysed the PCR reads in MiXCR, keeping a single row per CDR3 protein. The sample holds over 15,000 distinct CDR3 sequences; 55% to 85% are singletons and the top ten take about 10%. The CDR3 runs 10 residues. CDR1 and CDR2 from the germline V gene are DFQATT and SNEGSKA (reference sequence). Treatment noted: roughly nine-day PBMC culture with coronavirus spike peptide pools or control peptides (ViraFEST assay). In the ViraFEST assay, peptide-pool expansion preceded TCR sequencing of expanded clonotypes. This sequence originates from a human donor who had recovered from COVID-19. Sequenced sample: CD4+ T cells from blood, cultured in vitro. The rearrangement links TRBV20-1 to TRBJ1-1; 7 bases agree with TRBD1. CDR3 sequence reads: CRCLQGEAFF. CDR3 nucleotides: TGCAGATGCTTACAGGGGGAAGCTTTCTTT.